Below are 8 T cell receptor beta chains sequenced from a single sample in a study of T cells in Graves' hyperthyroidism and ophthalmopathy. RNA transcripts were the template for amplifying TCR beta CDR3 regions. The HTBI primer set was used in a first-round RT-PCR of the TCR CDR3. One entry per CDR3 protein, called by TCRdb with MiXCR from the multiplex PCR reads. The table shows 35,000 to 45,000 distinct CDR3 sequences, with around half occurring only once. Sequencing input: blood. The receptors shown here come from a man between 40 and 49 years old with Graves' ophthalmopathy.

This clonotype was observed at least ten times. The chain uses TRBV5-1 and TRBJ2-1, with TRBD2 matching over 16 bases. Losses at the gene ends were 4 bases for V and 8 bases for J; bases not matched to a gene: 9. Germline lookup yields CDR1 SGHRS and CDR2 YFSETQ. The CDR3 is 17 residues long. This CDR3 reads CASSPGLAGGPRDEQFF. As DNA, the CDR3 is TGCGCCAGCAGCCCGGGACTAGCGGGAGGGCCAAGGGATGAGCAGTTCTTC.

This chain uses TRBV10-3 with TRBJ1-6, with 10 bases fitting TRBD1. The CDR3 contains 15 residues. V dropped 4 bases and J dropped 6; count of bases not matched to a gene: 3. Germline loops: CDR1 ENHRY, CDR2 SYGVKD. The CDR3 spells CAISGQGAGNSPLHF. CDR3 coding DNA: TGTGCCATCAGTGGACAGGGGGCGGGTAATTCACCCCTCCACTTT.

This clonotype was picked up many times. This chain uses TRBV9 with TRBJ2-5; 7 bases are shared with TRBD1. The length of the CDR3 is 16 residues. The trim removed 1 base at V and 3 bases at J, leaving 9 bases unmatched. Germline V CDR1 and CDR2: SGDLS, YYNGEE. This CDR3 is CASSVRGTATKETQYF. In DNA, the CDR3 is TGTGCCAGCAGCGTAAGGGGGACAGCTACCAAAGAGACCCAGTACTTC.

The chain has TRBV18 and TRBJ2-3; D might be TRBD2 (5 bases). V was trimmed by 2 bases and J by 4 bases, leaving 10 bases between them. There are 14 residues in the CDR3. The germline V gene has CDR1 KGHSH and CDR2 LQKENI. The CDR3 region is CASSPEGRPDTQYF. Written as DNA, the CDR3 is TGTGCCAGCTCACCAGAGGGCCGCCCAGATACGCAGTATTTT.

This clonotype has at least ten counts. The rearrangement links TRBV5-1 to TRBJ1-2, with no clear D. The CDR3 runs 14 residues. Germline loops: CDR1 SGHRS, CDR2 YFSETQ. V lost 1 base, J lost 2 bases, and 9 bases lay in between. CDR3 DNA: TGCGCCAGCAGCTTGCGGCGGGAGAACTATGGCTACACCTTC. Translated: CASSLRRENYGYTF.

This chain connects TRBV20-1 to TRBJ2-7, with TRBD2 matching over 8 bases. The junction had 6 bases not matched to a gene; V was cut back by 5 bases and J by 6 bases. The CDR3 length is 12 residues. The germline V gene has CDR1 DFQATT and CDR2 SNEGSKA (reference sequence). Written as DNA, the CDR3 is TGCAGTGCTCAAACTAGCGGAGGCGAGCAGTACTTC. Translated: CSAQTSGGEQYF.

Relative to its sample, this clonotype is medium-sized. The genes are TRBV7-6 and TRBJ2-7; D gene ambiguous. The length of the CDR3 is 14 residues. V lost 1 base to trimming and J lost 4 bases, with 11 bases between them. Germline CDR1 reads SGHVS; CDR2 reads FNYEAQ. As DNA, the CDR3 is TGTGCCAGCAGCTTAGGTGGCCTGGAGTACGAGCAGTACTTC. Protein: CASSLGGLEYEQYF.

This clonotype is termed medium-sized (0.01 to 0.1%). The chain combines TRBV29-1 with TRBJ2-1, with TRBD2 matching 9 bases. The germline V gene has CDR1 SQVTM and CDR2 ANQGSEA. V lost 5 bases and J lost 3; bases outside the gene matches: 5. The CDR3 extends over 14 amino acids. The CDR3 region is CSVIKREVYNEQFF. In nucleotides, the CDR3 is TGCAGCGTTATAAAGCGGGAGGTCTACAATGAGCAGTTCTTC.